This T cell receptor beta chain was found in a study of a mutant IDH1 vaccine in newly diagnosed glioma. Overall study context: Previous care, which was radiotherapy, temozolomide, or both, most often involved both.

Study outcomes and limitations: Of the patients, about 95% had vaccine-induced immune responses.

Trimming cost V 5 bases and J 2 bases; bases outside gene matches: 2. This CDR3 is built from 14 residues. CDR1 SGHNT and CDR2 YENEEA come from the germline V gene. Indicated time point: baseline, week 1 (first vaccination visit). The treatment denotes: pre-vaccination baseline after standard-of-care therapy. Comment on this clone: Its specificity is not known.

Clones were sequenced by immunoSEQ multiplex PCR, and TCRdb holds only the in-frame ones, with some missing. The data contain over 75,000 clones, around 80% of them singletons. The chain has TRBV11-3 and TRBJ2-2; 7 nucleotides line up with TRBD2. This clonotype was sampled from a man aged 35 to 55 with glioma. This material consisted of PBMCs, taken from a glioma patient treated with radiotherapy, temozolomide or both. CDR3: CASSRGVNTGELFF. Written as DNA, the CDR3 is TGTGCCAGCAGCCGGGGGGTTAACACCGGGGAGCTGTTTTTT.